The 25 T cell receptor beta chains presented below share a single source sample, sequenced in a study of cytomegalovirus exposure and HLA in healthy donors. PCR involved 60 Vbeta and 13 Jbeta primers. Only in-frame clones appear in the TCRdb table, and some are missing; sequencing was by immunoSEQ multiplex PCR. This table holds 100,000 or so clones, 65% to 75% found once. Sample: PBMCs. The source of these receptors is a young woman in good health and CMV-seropositive.

V and J are TRBV29-1 and TRBJ2-1, with D possibly TRBD2 on 7 matching bases. The CDR3 contains 13 residues. Trimming took 8 bases from V and 12 from J, leaving 23 bases between them. Germline lookup yields CDR1 SQVTM and CDR2 ANQGSEA. CDR3 nucleotide sequence: TGCAGCACGCCCACAGCGGGGAGGGGGGGGCAGTTCTTC. Protein: CSTPTAGRGGQFF.

This rearrangement joins TRBV28 to TRBJ1-1; the D is unclear. V gave up 5 bases and J gave up 4 bases, with 11 bases separating them. The germline V gene encodes CDR1 MDHEN and CDR2 SYDVKM. This CDR3 has 13 residues. CDR3 amino acids: CASSRQLATEAFF. The CDR3 DNA sequence: TGTGCCAGCAGTCGTCAGCTAGCCACTGAAGCTTTCTTT.

The rearrangement links TRBV4-1 to TRBJ2-2; the match to TRBD2 covers 9 bases. CDR3 length equals 17 residues. Germline CDR1 MGHRA, CDR2 YSYEKL. V trimming: 0 bases; J trimming: 1 base; junction bases outside the gene matches: 3. CDR3 amino acids: CASSQDPLAGNTGELFF. The DNA for the CDR3 is TGCGCCAGCAGCCAAGATCCACTAGCGGGGAACACCGGGGAGCTGTTTTTT.

Written as DNA, the CDR3 is TGCGCCAGCAGCTTAAACGATCAGGGCCTCTCTGGAAACACCATATATTTT. Translated, it gives CASSLNDQGLSGNTIYF. The chain links TRBV5-1 to TRBJ1-3; a weak D match, TRBD1 (5 bases). This CDR3 spans 17 amino acids. V was pared by 2 bases and J by 0 bases, with 15 bases between. In germline, CDR1 is SGHRS, CDR2 YFSETQ.

J is TRBJ2-3 and V is TRBV27; 8 bases align to TRBD2. The germline V gene has CDR1 MNHEY and CDR2 SMNVEV (reference sequence). Germline trimming cut 3 bases from V and 2 bases from J; bases unmatched to any gene: 10. The CDR3 sequence is 17 residues long. Written as DNA, the CDR3 is TGTGCCAGCAGTTTTCTAGCGGGTACGCCTATCACAGATACGCAGTATTTT. Its translation is CASSFLAGTPITDTQYF.

The chain has TRBV9 and TRBJ2-3; maybe TRBD2 (6 bases). V dropped 2 bases and J dropped 3 bases, with 13 bases sitting between them. Germline CDR1 and CDR2: SGDLS and YYNGEE. CDR3 size: 15 residues. The CDR3 loop is CASSVEGAGTDTQYF. The DNA of the CDR3 is TGTGCCAGCAGCGTGGAGGGAGCTGGAACAGATACGCAGTATTTT. Filled out from reference TRBV9 and TRBJ2-3, the complete variable domain reads DSGVTQTPKHLITATGQRVTLRCSPRSGDLSVYWYQQSLDQGLQFLIQYYNGEERAKGNILERFSAQQFPDLHSELNLSSLELGDSALYFCASSVEGAGTDTQYFGPGTRLTVL.

The chain has TRBV6-1 and TRBJ2-7; D gene unclear. Trimming stripped 10 bases from V and 0 bases from J, with 10 bases between. The CDR3 is 12 residues long. Germline loops: CDR1 MNHNS, CDR2 SASEGT. The CDR3 DNA reads TGTGCCACCGCATACTACTCCTACGAGCAGTACTTC. Its protein is CATAYYSYEQYF.

The chain couples TRBV7-6 to TRBJ2-5, with D possibly being TRBD2 (6 bases). Germline CDR1 reads SGHVS; CDR2 reads FNYEAQ. The CDR3 loop spans 15 amino acids. V was trimmed by 1 base and J by 4 bases, leaving 13 bases between them. CDR3 loop: CASSLDGREGETQYF. CDR3 DNA: TGTGCCAGCAGCTTAGATGGGCGGGAAGGAGAGACCCAGTACTTC.

The table lists this clone with a count of one. The gene calls are TRBV30 and TRBJ2-5, with TRBD2 matching 7 bases. Per germline, CDR1 GTSNPN and CDR2 SVGIG (reference sequence). This CDR3 comprises 14 residues. Trimming took 4 bases from V and 4 from J; bases not matched to a gene: 9. The CDR3 bases are TGTGCCTGGATCACTTGCTGCGGGGGAGAGACCCAGTACTTC. Protein product: CAWITCCGGETQYF.

This chain uses TRBV4-2 with TRBJ2-7, with D tentatively TRBD2 (7 bases). Germline CDR1 reads LGHNA; CDR2 reads YNFKEQ. The CDR3 runs to 16 residues. The ends were cut back, 0 bases at V and 3 bases at J, with 15 bases in the middle. The CDR3 sequence is CASSQDRGEGLYEQYF. DNA of the CDR3: TGTGCCAGCAGCCAAGATAGGGGGGAGGGCCTCTACGAGCAGTACTTC.

Of note for this clone: A junction end diverges from the germline sequence, so it may reflect a read error. This chain links TRBV7-7 with TRBJ2-3, with TRBD2 matching 14 bases. Per germline, CDR1 SSHAT and CDR2 FNYEAQ (reference sequence). The CDR3 is made up of 15 amino acids. The CDR3 region is CASSRGTSGSDTQYF. The DNA for the CDR3 is TGTGCTAGCAGCCGCGGGACTAGCGGGAGCGATACGCAGTATTTT.

The chain carries TRBV4-1 and TRBJ2-4, with TRBD2 matching over 10 bases. CDR1 is MGHRA and CDR2 is YSYEKL in the germline V gene. V trimming: 1 base; J trimming: 8 bases; junction bases outside the gene matches: 5. The CDR3 is made up of 15 amino acids. The CDR3 nucleotides read TGCGCCAGCAGCCAAGTCCTAGCGGGAGAAGACATTCAGTACTTC. Protein: CASSQVLAGEDIQYF.

About this clone itself: Its ends do not fully match the called genes, so a read error is possible. The chain joins TRBV28 to TRBJ1-2; TRBD1 agrees at 7 bases. CDR1 and CDR2 from the germline V gene are MDHEN and SYDVKM. This CDR3 comprises 17 residues. CDR3 in amino acids: CVSSLWGGDSTNYGYTF. The CDR3 DNA reads TGTGTCAGCAGTTTATGGGGCGGGGACAGCACTAACTATGGCTACACCTTC.

V gene TRBV5-1 combines with J gene TRBJ2-7; TRBD1 aligns across 10 bases. The CDR3 is made up of 17 amino acids. The V gene's germline CDR1 is SGHRS and CDR2 YFSETQ. V lost 0 bases to trimming and J lost 0 bases; unmatched junction nucleotides: 6. This CDR3 reads CASSLGSGTGASYEQYF. CDR3 coding DNA: TGCGCCAGCAGCTTGGGCTCCGGGACAGGGGCCTCCTACGAGCAGTACTTC.

The rearrangement uses TRBV19 and TRBJ2-1; D might be TRBD2 (5 bases). V was pared by 5 bases and J by 9 bases, with 14 bases between. Germline loops: CDR1 LNHDA, CDR2 SQIVND (reference sequence). The CDR3 totals 13 residues. The CDR3 is CASSFGGRGEQFF. The CDR3 nucleotides are TGTGCCAGTAGTTTCGGCGGGCGCGGTGAGCAGTTCTTC.

This clone was seen a handful of times. This sequence joins TRBV6-6 and TRBJ2-1, with TRBD2 matching 9 bases. The CDR3 length is 15 residues. The germline gives CDR1 MNHNY, CDR2 SVGAGI (reference sequence). The junction had 12 bases not matched to a gene; V was cut back by 10 bases and J by 5 bases. CDR3 sequence: CATQGGTSRNNEQFF. The CDR3 DNA reads TGTGCCACCCAGGGGGGGACTAGCAGGAACAATGAGCAGTTCTTC.

V usage is TRBV19 and J usage is TRBJ1-4; TRBD1 aligns across 7 bases. V trimming: 3 bases; J trimming: 6 bases; junction bases outside the gene matches: 7. Germline CDR1 is LNHDA and CDR2 is SQIVND (reference sequence). This CDR3 comprises 15 residues. The CDR3 DNA reads TGTGCCAGTAGTATCGGGACAGTTCAAGATGAAAAACTGTTTTTT. The encoded protein is CASSIGTVQDEKLFF.

V usage is TRBV15 and J usage is TRBJ2-1; D is uncertain. V lost 1 base, J lost 3 bases, and 4 bases lay in between. Germline CDR1 and CDR2: LNHNV and YYDKDF (reference sequence). This CDR3 spans 13 amino acids. The CDR3: CATSRASYNEQFF. As DNA, the CDR3 is TGTGCCACCAGCAGAGCCAGCTACAATGAGCAGTTCTTC.

The chain employs TRBV18 and TRBJ2-5, with 11 bases identical to TRBD2. The CDR3 is 14 amino acids. In germline, CDR1 is KGHSH, CDR2 LQKENI. The V gene end was trimmed by 4 bases and the J gene end by 4 bases; junction bases not matched to a gene: 2. CDR3: CASSLTSGRETQYF. Written as DNA, the CDR3 is TGTGCCAGCTCACTTACTAGCGGGAGAGAGACCCAGTACTTC.

V gene TRBV5-4 combines with J gene TRBJ2-5; possible D gene TRBD2, 5 bases. The tail of the sequence fits TRBJ2-7 better, so the J call may be wrong. The CDR3 covers 18 residues. Germline CDR1 reads SGHNT; CDR2 reads YYREEE (reference sequence). CDR3 nucleotides: TGTGCCAGCAGCTTGTGGATTACGGAGGCTGGGAGCTCCTACGAGCAGTACTTC. Amino acids: CASSLWITEAGSSYEQYF.

The chain carries TRBV23-1 and TRBJ2-3; 11 nucleotides line up with TRBD2. TRBV23-1 is classed as an ORF, of uncertain function. With V trimmed by 6 bases and J by 3 bases, 17 bases remained unmatched. The CDR3 runs 19 residues. This chain's CDR3 is CASRTPGLAALPVTDTQYF. CDR3 DNA sequence: TGCGCCAGCAGGACTCCGGGACTAGCGGCCCTCCCGGTAACAGATACGCAGTATTTT.

J is TRBJ1-5 and V is TRBV27; 7 bases are shared with TRBD1. Germline values: CDR1 MNHEY, CDR2 SMNVEV (reference sequence). There are 14 residues in the CDR3. V shed 6 bases and J 7 bases; nucleotides not matched to a gene: 9. The CDR3: CASRTGSVWQPQHF. The CDR3, as DNA: TGTGCCAGCAGGACAGGGTCGGTTTGGCAGCCCCAGCATTTT.

The V call is TRBV2, the J call TRBJ2-3; 14 bases are a match to TRBD2. The length of the CDR3 is 15 residues. Germline V CDR1 and CDR2: SNHLY, FYNNEI. Losses at the gene ends were 6 bases for V and 5 bases for J; bases not matched to a gene: 4. The CDR3 here is CASSPGTSGRDTQYF. In DNA, the CDR3 is TGTGCCAGCAGCCCTGGGACTAGCGGGAGAGATACGCAGTATTTT.

The sample holds one count of this clone. The J gene is TRBJ2-7, the V gene TRBV7-2; 8 bases line up with TRBD1. The CDR3 is 14 amino acids. Germline assignment: CDR1 SGHTA and CDR2 FQGNSA. V was clipped by 5 bases and J by 5 bases; unmatched bases: 8. Written as DNA, the CDR3 is TGTGCCAGCAGCCTCCGACAGGGGAAGAACGAGCAGTACTTC. It encodes CASSLRQGKNEQYF.

This chain links TRBV4-3 with TRBJ2-2; 9 nucleotides align to TRBD2. CDR1 is LGHNA and CDR2 is YSLEER in the germline V gene. The CDR3 loop spans 17 amino acids. V trimming: 1 base; J trimming: 6 bases; junction bases outside the gene matches: 9. CDR3 nucleotide sequence: TGCGCCAGCAGCCAAGGGGCGTGGCGGGAGGGCTCCGGGGAGCTGTTTTTT. Its protein is CASSQGAWREGSGELFF.